What follows describes a single TCR beta chain. Its specificity is not known. This sample was taken from a study of cytomegalovirus exposure and HLA in healthy donors. The CDR3 consists of 16 residues. CDR1 ENHRY and CDR2 SYGVKD come from the germline V gene. With 2 bases clipped from V and 5 bases from J, the junction kept 8 bases outside the gene matches. As for the donors, each was a healthy bone marrow donor. PCR amplification relied on 60 Vbeta primers (plus 13 Jbeta primers). Some clones are missing from TCRdb's copy, which holds only in-frame ones; the method was immunoSEQ multiplex PCR. The data show under 150,000 clones, 79% seen once. Study results and limitations: TCR beta V- and J-gene trimming, according to a later analysis, was linked to a missense DCLRE1C variant. Later analysis suggested most CMV-associated TCR beta chains were HLA-restricted.

This TCR was recovered from a man aged 25 to 40 in good health and CMV-seropositive. The V gene is TRBV10-3, the J gene TRBJ2-5, with 10 bases aligning to TRBD1. Sequenced input: PBMCs. CDR3 residues: CAISEATGGRMETQYF. In DNA form, the CDR3 reads TGTGCCATCAGTGAGGCGACAGGGGGCAGGATGGAGACCCAGTACTTC.